The 23 T cell receptor beta chains reported below all come from one sample, sequenced in a study of cytomegalovirus exposure and HLA in healthy donors. PCR primers comprised 60 Vbeta and 13 Jbeta primers. Assay: immunoSEQ multiplex PCR; the TCRdb copy retains only in-frame clones and omits some. The sample holds about 120,000 clones, roughly 17% seen once. The sequenced material came from PBMCs. The receptors here all came from a female donor in good health and CMV-seropositive.

The rearrangement links TRBV7-9 to TRBJ1-1, with 8 positions matching TRBD1. CDR3 length: 14 residues. In germline, CDR1 is SEHNR, CDR2 FQNEAQ (reference sequence). V was clipped by 5 bases and J by 5 bases; unmatched bases: 7. The CDR3 DNA sequence: TGTGCCAGCAGCCCGAACAGGGGGGGAACTGAAGCTTTCTTT. Translated, it gives CASSPNRGGTEAFF.

This chain connects TRBV4-3 to TRBJ1-2; D is perhaps TRBD1 (6 bases). Germline values: CDR1 LGHNA, CDR2 YSLEER. CDR3 size: 14 residues. V shed 5 bases and J shed 3 bases, with 13 bases lying between them. The CDR3: CASSKTRQDYGYTF. The CDR3 DNA follows: TGCGCCAGCAGCAAGACAAGACAGGACTATGGCTACACCTTC.

This clone was detected a few times. V is TRBV4-3 and J is TRBJ2-2; D possibly corresponds to TRBD2 (7 bases). Germline V gives CDR1 LGHNA, CDR2 YSLEER. V was shortened by 4 bases and J by 2 bases, with 8 bases between the two germline ends. This CDR3 spans 14 amino acids. CDR3 loop: CASSRGGNTGELFF. The CDR3 nucleotides are TGCGCCAGCAGCCGGGGGGGCAACACCGGGGAGCTGTTTTTT.

This clone was seen just once. V usage is TRBV2 and J usage is TRBJ1-1; TRBD1 is a possible D gene (6 bases). The CDR3 is made up of 12 amino acids. V lost 6 bases to trimming and J lost 6 bases, with 11 bases between them. The V gene's germline CDR1 is SNHLY and CDR2 FYNNEI. CDR3 sequence reads: CASRNREPEAFF. As DNA, the CDR3 is TGTGCCAGCAGAAACAGGGAGCCTGAAGCTTTCTTT.

This clone was observed a few times. The chain has TRBV7-6 and TRBJ2-1, with D unclear. The CDR3 covers 17 residues. Trimming pared 1 base from V and 1 base from J, leaving 14 bases between. CDR1 SGHVS and CDR2 FNYEAQ come from the germline V gene. The CDR3 DNA reads TGTGCCAGCAGCTTAGAGTCGCGGAGTCCGTCCTACAATGAGCAGTTCTTC. This sequence encodes CASSLESRSPSYNEQFF.

The chain is built from TRBV5-4 and TRBJ1-2, with 7 bases lining up with TRBD1. Germline trimming cut 0 bases from V and 8 bases from J; bases unmatched to any gene: 13. Germline V lookup: CDR1 SGHNT, CDR2 YYREEE (reference sequence). This CDR3 contains 16 residues. This CDR3 is CASSLVKGLRRGGYTF. DNA of the CDR3: TGTGCCAGCAGCTTGGTAAAGGGTCTTCGCAGGGGGGGCTACACCTTC.

This clone occurred a few times. The rearrangement links TRBV7-9 to TRBJ2-7, with 7 bases lining up with TRBD2. V was pared by 5 bases and J by 3 bases, with 1 base of the junction left unmatched. The CDR3 loop spans 12 amino acids. The germline V gene encodes CDR1 SEHNR and CDR2 FQNEAQ (reference sequence). CDR3 in DNA: TGTGCCAGCAGCCGGGACTACTACGAGCAGTACTTC. As protein: CASSRDYYEQYF.

This clone was observed a handful of times. The rearrangement uses TRBV11-2 and TRBJ2-1; TRBD2 matches at 11 bases. Trimming at V came to 5 bases and at J to 9 bases, leaving 9 bases not matched to a gene. The germline V gene encodes CDR1 SGHAT and CDR2 FQNNGV. The CDR3 runs 15 residues. The CDR3, as DNA: TGTGCCAGCAGCCTAGGGACTAGCGGTGTTGGTGAGCAGTTCTTC. It yields the protein CASSLGTSGVGEQFF.

The chain uses TRBV28 and TRBJ2-7; TRBD2 is a possible D gene (6 bases). CDR3 length: 13 residues. Trimming removed 5 bases from V and 2 bases from J, with 10 bases in between. Germline CDR1 MDHEN, CDR2 SYDVKM. CDR3 loop: CASSLGGTYEQYF. CDR3 DNA sequence: TGTGCCAGCAGTCTCGGGGGAACCTACGAGCAGTACTTC.

To note about this clone: The same CDR3 also results from other DNA sequences found in this sample. The chain combines TRBV7-9 with TRBJ1-5; TRBD1 matches at 10 bases. V shed 8 bases and J 4 bases; nucleotides not matched to a gene: 2. CDR1 is SEHNR, CDR2 FQNEAQ, per germline (reference sequence). CDR3 size: 13 residues. CDR3 region: CASSGQGNQPQHF. The CDR3 DNA follows: TGTGCCAGCTCGGGACAGGGGAATCAGCCCCAGCATTTT. The complete variable domain, with remaining parts taken from reference TRBV7-9 and TRBJ1-5, reads DTGVSQNPRHKITKRGQNVTFRCDPISEHNRLYWYRQTLGQGPEFLTYFQNEAQLEKSRLLSDRFSAERPKGSFSTLEIQRTEQGDSAMYLCASSGQGNQPQHFGDGTRLSIL.

This clone was detected a few times. The chain carries TRBV10-3 and TRBJ2-3, with D hard to call. The CDR3 covers 13 residues. Between the trimmed V and J ends, which lost 6 bases and 0 bases, there was a span of 7 bases. Germline CDR1 reads ENHRY; CDR2 reads SYGVKD. The CDR3, as DNA: TGTGCCATCAGCGGTTCAAGCACAGATACGCAGTATTTT. It translates to CAISGSSTDTQYF.

This clone was counted a few times. The junction does not match germline at one end; this may be a read error. The chain joins TRBV28 to TRBJ1-4, with TRBD1 as a possible D gene (6 bases). CDR1 and CDR2 from the germline V gene are MDHEN and SYDVKM. The CDR3 spans 15 residues. In DNA, the CDR3 is TGTGCCAGCAGTTACCCACAGGGAACAATGAAAAACTTGATTTTT. It specifies CASSYPQGTMKNLIF.

This clone was picked up a small number of times. The chain joins TRBV7-2 to TRBJ2-7; 7 positions agree with TRBD1. The V gene's germline CDR1 is SGHTA and CDR2 FQGNSA. This CDR3 has 17 amino acids. V was pared by 3 bases and J by 0 bases, with 11 bases of the junction left unmatched. Written as DNA, the CDR3 is TGTGCCAGCAGCTTGAGGACAGGAGGTACAAGCTCCTACGAGCAGTACTTC. Protein: CASSLRTGGTSSYEQYF.

The V gene is TRBV29-1, the J gene TRBJ2-3; 8 bases align to TRBD1. The CDR3 length is 12 residues. The V gene end was trimmed by 7 bases and the J gene end by 4 bases; junction bases not matched to a gene: 4. The germline gives CDR1 SQVTM, CDR2 ANQGSEA. The CDR3 region is CSAGTGPDTQYF. Here the CDR3 DNA reads TGCAGCGCAGGGACAGGTCCAGATACGCAGTATTTT.

This clone was counted only a few times. V and J are TRBV4-1 and TRBJ1-1; tentatively, D is TRBD1 (5 bases). Germline CDR1 is MGHRA and CDR2 is YSYEKL. The V end lost 4 bases, the J end lost 3 bases, and 12 bases lay between the germline ends. This CDR3 contains 14 residues. The CDR3: CASSPERGYTEAFF. In DNA form, the CDR3 reads TGCGCCAGCAGCCCGGAAAGGGGTTACACTGAAGCTTTCTTT.

The V gene is TRBV2, the J gene TRBJ1-2; no firm D call. Trimming removed 3 bases at V and 3 bases at J, with 17 bases between. The CDR3 spans 16 residues. CDR1 and CDR2 (germline): SNHLY, FYNNEI. CDR3 in DNA: TGTGCCAGCAGTGAGTCGGTTCCCCCACCGTACTATGGCTACACCTTC. Its translation: CASSESVPPPYYGYTF. The full variable domain, rest sourced from reference TRBV2 and TRBJ1-2, is EPEVTQTPSHQVTQMGQEVILRCVPISNHLYFYWYRQILGQKVEFLVSFYNNEISEKSEIFDDQFSVERPDGSNFTLKIRSTKLEDSAMYFCASSESVPPPYYGYTFGSGTRLTVV.

The table lists this clone with a few counts. The V gene is TRBV29-1, the J gene TRBJ1-4, with 12 positions matching TRBD1. CDR1 and CDR2 (germline): SQVTM, ANQGSEA. V dropped 1 base and J dropped 8; count of bases not matched to a gene: 2. The CDR3 covers 14 residues. Here the CDR3 reads CSVEGDRGLEKLFF. CDR3 bases: TGCAGCGTTGAAGGGGACAGGGGGCTAGAAAAACTGTTTTTT.

The chain couples TRBV6-4 to TRBJ1-5; D gene uncertain. Germline values: CDR1 MRHNA, CDR2 SNTAGT. The CDR3 length is 14 residues. The V and J ends lost 5 bases and 6 bases respectively, with 14 bases between them. The CDR3 loop reads CASSYEAAAQPQHF. CDR3 DNA: TGTGCCAGCAGTTACGAGGCAGCGGCTCAGCCCCAGCATTTT.

CDR3 bases: TGTGCCAGCAGTGTAAACAGGGCGGGAGGAAACACTGAAGCTTTCTTT. Translated, it gives CASSVNRAGGNTEAFF. V gene TRBV28 combines with J gene TRBJ1-1, with a possible D match to TRBD1 (6 bases). The V gene lost 5 bases and the J gene lost 2 bases, with 18 bases spanning the gap. The CDR3 has 16 amino acids. Per the germline V gene, CDR1 is MDHEN and CDR2 is SYDVKM.

V usage is TRBV6-5 and J usage is TRBJ2-3; 8 bases match TRBD2. Germline lookup yields CDR1 MNHEY and CDR2 SVGAGI. This CDR3 contains 14 residues. V lost 8 bases to trimming and J lost 0 bases; unmatched junction nucleotides: 4. CDR3 in amino acids: CASRLAGSTDTQYF. The CDR3, as DNA: TGTGCCAGCCGATTAGCGGGGAGCACAGATACGCAGTATTTT.

V usage is TRBV10-2 and J usage is TRBJ1-5; TRBD1 is a possible D gene (6 bases). There are 15 residues in the CDR3. Trimming removed 0 bases at V and 0 bases at J, with 6 bases between. CDR1 and CDR2 from the germline V gene are WSHSY and SAAADI. The CDR3, as DNA: TGCGCCAGCAGTGAGTCGGGACATAGCAATCAGCCCCAGCATTTT. It codes for CASSESGHSNQPQHF.

This rearrangement joins TRBV28 to TRBJ2-3; TRBD2 matches at 16 bases. The V gene end was trimmed by 3 bases and the J gene end by 1 base; junction bases not matched to a gene: 7. CDR3 length: 19 residues. The germline V gene encodes CDR1 MDHEN and CDR2 SYDVKM. This CDR3 is CASSFPGLAGGPGTDTQYF. The CDR3 DNA reads TGTGCCAGCAGTTTTCCGGGACTAGCGGGAGGGCCTGGCACAGATACGCAGTATTTT.

The chain couples TRBV27 to TRBJ2-3; 8 bases fit TRBD2. The CDR3 has 18 residues. The germline gives CDR1 MNHEY, CDR2 SMNVEV (reference sequence). The junction had 14 bases not matched to a gene; V was cut back by 2 bases and J by 4 bases. CDR3 sequence (DNA): TGTGCCAGCAGTTTAAACATCTTGGCGGGAGGAAAACCAGATACGCAGTATTTT. Protein: CASSLNILAGGKPDTQYF.